These 22 T cell receptor beta chains were sequenced from one sample in a study of identical twins. TCRdb re-called the 5' RACE reads through MiXCR, storing one row per CDR3 protein. The repertoire consists of approximately 700,000 distinct CDR3 sequences, with about 20% occurring once and the leading ten covering over 10%. This sample also belongs to another study, concerning T cells expressing NK-cell markers.

Sequencing was done on a sample of PBMCs. The receptors originated from a woman younger than 35 in good health.

V usage is TRBV12-3 or TRBV12-4 and J usage is TRBJ2-7; TRBD2 might be the D (7 bases). The CDR3 is 14 amino acids. The V and J ends lost 8 bases and 3 bases respectively, with 17 bases between them. The CDR3 sequence is CASSGGLQGYEQYF. Here the CDR3 DNA reads TGTGCCAGCTCCGGGGGGCTCCAGGGCTACGAGCAGTACTTC.

The V gene is TRBV12-3 or TRBV12-4, the J gene TRBJ2-7; no definite D call. The CDR3 totals 15 residues. Trimming stripped 3 bases from V and 0 bases from J, with 12 bases between. The CDR3 sequence: CASSFRGGSSYEQYF. CDR3 bases: TGTGCCAGCAGTTTTCGCGGCGGTAGCTCCTACGAGCAGTACTTC.

The rearrangement joins TRBV6-1 to TRBJ2-3; D uncertain. CDR3 length: 15 residues. V shed 4 bases and J shed 1 base, with 12 bases lying between them. Germline loops: CDR1 MNHNS, CDR2 SASEGT. The CDR3 DNA follows: TGTGCCAGCAGTGGTCTGGGCGGACGCACAGATACGCAGTATTTT. Protein: CASSGLGGRTDTQYF.

Regarding this clonotype: Germline is not matched at one junction end, which may reflect a read error. The chain recombines TRBV12-3 or TRBV12-4 with TRBJ2-6; possible D gene TRBD2, 5 bases. CDR3 length: 15 amino acids. This CDR3 reads CACSFGGPGANVLTF. The CDR3 bases are TGTGCCTGCAGTTTCGGCGGGCCCGGGGCCAACGTCCTGACTTTC.

The chain recombines TRBV12-5 with TRBJ2-1; D tentatively fits TRBD1 or TRBD2 (6 bases each). Germline V gene data show CDR1 as LGHNT and CDR2 as FRNRAP. With 6 bases removed from V and 8 bases from J, the gap between germline ends came to 17 bases. The CDR3 is 14 residues long. The CDR3 DNA sequence: TGTGCTAGTGGCTTCAGGGGAGGAGTGGATGAGCAGTTCTTC. Translated, it gives CASGFRGGVDEQFF.

This clonotype was seen at least ten times. The V and J genes are TRBV12-3 or TRBV12-4 and TRBJ2-3; 7 bases line up with TRBD1. The CDR3 consists of 15 residues. V shed 6 bases and J 2 bases; nucleotides not matched to a gene: 8. Here the CDR3 reads CASSRGQGVTDTQYF. For the CDR3, the DNA is TGTGCCAGCAGCCGCGGTCAGGGGGTCACAGATACGCAGTATTTT.

The V gene is TRBV9, the J gene TRBJ2-1; 7 nucleotides align to TRBD2. CDR1 SGDLS and CDR2 YYNGEE come from the germline V gene. V dropped 6 bases and J dropped 4; count of bases not matched to a gene: 7. The CDR3 is 14 amino acids. The CDR3 here is CASTPGLSYNEQFF. In nucleotides, the CDR3 is TGTGCCAGCACACCGGGACTATCGTACAATGAGCAGTTCTTC.

The sample holds a few counts of this clonotype. V gene TRBV5-1 combines with J gene TRBJ1-1; TRBD1 is a possible D gene (5 bases). V dropped 5 bases and J dropped 5 bases, with 16 bases sitting between them. The CDR3 runs to 14 residues. The germline V gene has CDR1 SGHRS and CDR2 YFSETQ. CDR3 region: CASSPGLQQTEAFF. The CDR3 DNA reads as TGCGCCAGCAGTCCGGGGCTACAACAGACTGAAGCTTTCTTT.

This clonotype was detected only a few times. The rearrangement joins TRBV20-1 to TRBJ2-2; TRBD2 might be the D (6 bases). V shed 3 bases and J shed 3 bases, with 14 bases lying between them. CDR3 size: 15 residues. Germline CDR1 DFQATT, CDR2 SNEGSKA (reference sequence). This CDR3 reads CSASYGTPDTGELFF. The CDR3 DNA sequence: TGCAGTGCTAGTTACGGGACTCCTGACACCGGGGAGCTGTTTTTT.

The chain joins TRBV10-3 to TRBJ2-1; D gene uncertain. From germline, CDR1 is ENHRY and CDR2 SYGVKD. Trimming took 0 bases from V and 10 from J, leaving 7 bases between them. There are 12 residues in the CDR3. The CDR3: CAISESSREQFF. The CDR3 DNA reads as TGTGCCATCAGTGAGTCTAGTAGGGAGCAGTTCTTC.

The V call is TRBV7-9, the J call TRBJ2-1; 7 nucleotides match TRBD1. This CDR3 spans 13 amino acids. Germline lookup yields CDR1 SEHNR and CDR2 FQNEAQ (reference sequence). V shed 5 bases, J shed 6 bases, and the junction held 4 bases outside the gene matches. The DNA of the CDR3 is TGTGCCAGCAGCCAGACAGGGACCAATGAGCAGTTCTTC. It yields the protein CASSQTGTNEQFF.

This clonotype appeared a few times. The CDR3 DNA reads TGTGCCAGCAGCGCCCAAGGACGAGATACGCAGTATTTT. Translated, it gives CASSAQGRDTQYF. The chain links TRBV7-2 to TRBJ2-3; D not certain. V shed 5 bases and J shed 5 bases, with 11 bases lying between them. Germline values: CDR1 SGHTA, CDR2 FQGNSA. The CDR3 loop spans 13 amino acids.

The chain joins TRBV20-1 to TRBJ2-5; a possible D gene is TRBD2 (5 bases). Germline assignment: CDR1 DFQATT and CDR2 SNEGSKA (reference sequence). V was trimmed by 6 bases and J by 1 base, leaving 12 bases between them. This CDR3 has 13 residues. CDR3 nucleotide sequence: TGCAGTGCGGGGAAAGGAGGCCAAGAGACCCAGTACTTC. Translated: CSAGKGGQETQYF.

This clonotype was observed a few times. The chain combines TRBV9 with TRBJ1-1, with a possible D match to TRBD1 (5 bases). Trimming took 0 bases from V and 0 from J, leaving 9 bases between them. The CDR3 loop spans 15 amino acids. Per germline, CDR1 SGDLS and CDR2 YYNGEE. CDR3 protein: CASSVAWGMNTEAFF. The CDR3 coding sequence is TGTGCCAGCAGCGTAGCTTGGGGGATGAACACTGAAGCTTTCTTT.

The chain recombines TRBV9 with TRBJ2-2, with TRBD1 identical over 8 bases. CDR3 length equals 16 residues. V shed 5 bases, J shed 1 base, and the junction held 7 bases outside the gene matches. Per the germline V gene, CDR1 is SGDLS and CDR2 is YYNGEE. Written as DNA, the CDR3 is TGTGCCAGCAGTCGGACCGGGACAGGGAACACCGGGGAGCTGTTTTTT. It encodes CASSRTGTGNTGELFF.

In DNA form, the CDR3 reads TGCGCCAGCCGAACAGGGGGCGCAGACTACGAGCAGTACTTC. Translating it yields CASRTGGADYEQYF. J is TRBJ2-7 and V is TRBV5-1; 9 bases are shared with TRBD1. The trim removed 7 bases at V and 3 bases at J, leaving 8 bases unmatched. The CDR3 is made up of 14 amino acids. Per the germline V gene, CDR1 is SGHRS and CDR2 is YFSETQ.

This clonotype was seen a handful of times. The chain is built from TRBV6-1 and TRBJ2-1; a possible D gene is TRBD2 (5 bases). There are 15 residues in the CDR3. Germline values: CDR1 MNHNS, CDR2 SASEGT. Trimming removed 7 bases at V and 0 bases at J, with 13 bases between. CDR3 in DNA: TGTGCCAGCATCGACGGGAAGAGCTCCTACAATGAGCAGTTCTTC. Translation gives CASIDGKSSYNEQFF.

In this sample, this clonotype turned up many times. The rearrangement links TRBV12-3 or TRBV12-4 to TRBJ2-1, with D unresolved. V was cut by 6 bases and J by 10 bases, with 7 bases left in between. The CDR3 is 10 amino acids. The CDR3 here is CASSLDEQFF. DNA of the CDR3: TGTGCCAGCAGCTTGGACGAGCAGTTCTTC.

The chain recombines TRBV5-1 with TRBJ2-5; D gene ambiguous. Trimming stripped 0 bases from V and 5 bases from J, with 8 bases between. This CDR3 contains 13 residues. Germline V lookup: CDR1 SGHRS, CDR2 YFSETQ. The CDR3 coding sequence is TGCGCCAGCAGCTTGGCCCAGAAGGAGACCCAGTACTTC. Amino acid sequence: CASSLAQKETQYF.

This sequence joins TRBV4-3 and TRBJ2-2; D remains unclear. The V end lost 4 bases, the J end lost 4 bases, and 7 bases lay between the germline ends. Germline CDR1 reads LGHNA; CDR2 reads YSLEER. The CDR3 runs to 13 residues. This CDR3 reads CASSLIVTGELFF. CDR3 DNA sequence: TGCGCCAGCAGCCTAATAGTCACCGGGGAGCTGTTTTTT.

V gene TRBV5-8 combines with J gene TRBJ2-3, with a possible D match to TRBD2 (5 bases). Trimming pared 4 bases from V and 3 bases from J, leaving 9 bases between. The CDR3 has 13 amino acids. CDR1 and CDR2 from the germline V gene are SGHTS and YDEGEE. CDR3 amino acids: CASSGSMTDTQYF. DNA of the CDR3: TGTGCCAGCAGCGGGAGTATGACAGATACGCAGTATTTT.

The chain couples TRBV18 to TRBJ2-1; D unresolved. Per the germline V gene, CDR1 is KGHSH and CDR2 is LQKENI. This CDR3 has 14 amino acids. V dropped 2 bases and J dropped 8 bases, with 13 bases sitting between them. Here the CDR3 reads CASSPENSFYEQFF. In nucleotides, the CDR3 is TGTGCCAGCTCACCAGAGAATAGCTTCTATGAGCAGTTCTTC. Full variable domain (missing parts from reference TRBV18 and TRBJ2-1): NAGVMQNPRHLVRRRGQEARLRCSPMKGHSHVYWYRQLPEEGLKFMVYLQKENIIDESGMPKERFSAEFPKEGPSILRIQQVVRGDSAAYFCASSPENSFYEQFFGPGTRLTVL.